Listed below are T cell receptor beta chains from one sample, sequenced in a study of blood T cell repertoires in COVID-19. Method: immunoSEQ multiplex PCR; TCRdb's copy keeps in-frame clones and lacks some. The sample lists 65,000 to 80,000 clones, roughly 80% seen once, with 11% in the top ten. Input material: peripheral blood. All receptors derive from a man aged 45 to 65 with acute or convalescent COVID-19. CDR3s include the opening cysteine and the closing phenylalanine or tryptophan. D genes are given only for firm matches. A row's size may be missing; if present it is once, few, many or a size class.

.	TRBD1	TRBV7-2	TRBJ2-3	CASSLWGQGIGGTDTQYF	TGTGCCAGCAGCTTATGGGGACAGGGGATAGGGGGCACAGATACGCAGTATTTT
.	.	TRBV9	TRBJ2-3	CASSVAGVEGSDTQYF	TGTGCCAGCAGCGTAGCTGGGGTTGAGGGCTCAGATACGCAGTATTTT
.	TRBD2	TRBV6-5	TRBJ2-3	CASRLAGADTQYF	TGTGCCAGCCGACTAGCGGGAGCAGATACGCAGTATTTT
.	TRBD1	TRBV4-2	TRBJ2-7	CASSQVGGQESYEQYF	TGTGCCAGCAGCCAAGTTGGGGGACAGGAATCCTACGAGCAGTACTTC
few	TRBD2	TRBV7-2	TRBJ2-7	CASSLDWTSGRYEQYF	TGTGCCAGCAGCTTAGATTGGACTAGCGGGAGGTACGAGCAGTACTTC
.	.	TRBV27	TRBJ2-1	CATSLGGGVYGQFF	TGTGCCACCTCACTTGGAGGGGGGGTTTATGGGCAGTTCTTC
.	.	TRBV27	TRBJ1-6	CASSTLTGPLHF	TGTGCCAGCAGCACTCTGACAGGACCCCTCCACTTT
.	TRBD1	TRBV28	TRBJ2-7	CASNLIQGTSYEQYF	TGTGCCAGCAACCTGATACAGGGGACCTCCTACGAGCAGTACTTC
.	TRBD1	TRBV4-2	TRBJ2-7	CASSQDAGGSDEQYF	TGTGCCAGCAGCCAAGATGCAGGGGGCAGTGACGAGCAGTACTTC
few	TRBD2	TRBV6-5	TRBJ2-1	CASSRRDYLHLEQFF	TGTGCCAGCAGCCGACGGGACTACCTTCATCTCGAGCAGTTCTTC
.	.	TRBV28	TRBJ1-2	CASSLTAPGLRTNRAMATGYTF	TGTGCCAGCAGTTTAACAGCACCGGGACTTAGAACGAACCGCGCTATGGCTACAGGCTACACCTTC
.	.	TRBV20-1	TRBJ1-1	CASVGNTEAFF	TGCGCCAGCGTGGGGAACACTGAAGCTTTCTTT
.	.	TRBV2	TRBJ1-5	CASSEGRTVNQPQHF	TGTGCCAGCAGTGAGGGCAGAACGGTCAATCAGCCCCAGCATTTT
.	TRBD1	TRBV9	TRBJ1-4	CASSEGAGGTEKLFF	TGTGCCAGCAGCGAGGGGGCAGGGGGCACCGAAAAACTGTTTTTT
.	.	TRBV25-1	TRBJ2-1	CASSGYRGGGRNEQFF	TGTGCCAGCAGTGGGTACAGGGGAGGAGGTCGCAATGAGCAGTTCTTC
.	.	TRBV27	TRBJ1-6	CASSLSVAGEYSPLHF	TGTGCCAGCAGTTTATCGGTGGCTGGAGAGTATTCACCCCTCCACTTT
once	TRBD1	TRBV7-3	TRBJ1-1	CASSHTGDTEAFF	TGTGCCAGCAGCCACACAGGGGACACTGAAGCTTTCTTT
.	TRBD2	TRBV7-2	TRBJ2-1	CASSRQGLAGVNEQFF	TGTGCCAGCAGCCGCCAGGGACTAGCGGGAGTCAATGAGCAGTTCTTC
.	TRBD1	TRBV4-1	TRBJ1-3	CASTPRQGASFSGNTIYF	TGCGCCAGCACCCCGAGGCAGGGGGCTTCGTTCTCTGGAAACACCATATATTTT